The clone carrying this TCR beta chain was counted between two and nine times. This CDR3 has 13 amino acids. Trimming left V 6 bases short and J 11 bases short, with 22 bases between. Germline CDR1 and CDR2: SQVTM and ANQGSEA. This sample was included in a study of blood T cells in healthy people across ages. The second PCR ran roughly 7 to 12 cycles with a sample-barcoded 5' primer and J-beta primers. Each cDNA molecule, via a template-switch adaptor with 12 random nucleotides, was tagged. One entry per CDR3 protein, called by TCRdb with MiXCR from the 5' RACE reads. This sample yields roughly 1,700,000 distinct CDR3 sequences, of which 28% are seen a single time; 7.7% belongs to the top ten.

This sequence was found in a woman in her 30s in good health. The V gene is TRBV29-1, the J gene TRBJ1-1, with a tentative D call TRBD1 (5 bases). Sequenced input: blood. The CDR3 DNA is TGCAGCGTGCCCTCCGGGGGGTTCGAGCAGGCTTTCTTT. Residues: CSVPSGGFEQAFF.